One sample yielded the 27 T cell receptor beta chains listed below, sequenced in a study of T-cell memory formation after mild COVID-19. Via MiXCR, TCRdb re-called the 5' RACE reads, giving one row per CDR3 protein. Of about 540,000 distinct CDR3 sequences listed, roughly 20% were seen once; the top ten hold approximately 12%. The sequenced sample consisted of PBMCs or a T cell subset sorted from them (not recorded which). These TCRs come from an adult woman who had mild COVID-19 (a few samples of this study predate the infection). Cell type and time point are not known.

V gene TRBV5-1 combines with J gene TRBJ2-2; D tentatively reads TRBD1 or TRBD2 (7 bases each). V gave up 4 bases and J gave up 3 bases, with 19 bases separating them. The CDR3 contains 17 residues. Germline-derived CDR1 and CDR2 are SGHRS and YFSETQ. The CDR3: CASSPGGEGGYTGELFF. In DNA form, the CDR3 reads TGCGCCAGCAGCCCGGGGGGTGAAGGGGGCTACACCGGGGAGCTGTTTTTT.

J is TRBJ1-4 and V is TRBV11-2, with 9 bases that match TRBD1. CDR1 and CDR2 (germline): SGHAT, FQNNGV. The V segment lost 5 bases and the J segment 2 bases; nucleotides outside the gene matches: 9. The CDR3 extends over 17 amino acids. The CDR3 region is CASSDYPGQGTNEKLFF. CDR3 coding DNA: TGTGCCAGCAGCGACTACCCCGGACAGGGGACTAATGAAAAACTGTTTTTT. Full variable domain (outside the CDR3, taken from reference TRBV11-2 and TRBJ1-4): EAGVAQSPRYKIIEKRQSVAFWCNPISGHATLYWYQQILGQGPKLLIQFQNNGVVDDSQLPKDRFSAERLKGVDSTLKIQPAKLEDSAVYLCASSDYPGQGTNEKLFFGSGTQLSVL.

This chain connects TRBV12-3 or TRBV12-4 to TRBJ2-7; D gene uncertain. The ends were cut back, 3 bases at V and 5 bases at J, with 8 bases in the middle. This CDR3 contains 12 residues. CDR3 protein: CASSFGVDEQYF. CDR3 nucleotide sequence: TGTGCCAGCAGTTTTGGGGTTGACGAGCAGTACTTC.

The V call is TRBV30, the J call TRBJ2-7, with a weak D call TRBD1 (6 bases). The V and J ends lost 0 bases and 7 bases respectively, with 13 bases between them. This CDR3 is built from 13 residues. Germline values: CDR1 GTSNPN, CDR2 SVGIG (reference sequence). The CDR3 nucleotides read TGTGCCTGGAGTGTAACGGCCAGGGGTGAGCAGTACTTC. Translation gives CAWSVTARGEQYF.

CDR3 region: CASSQEGYNSPLHF. For the CDR3, the DNA is TGCGCCAGCAGCCAAGAGGGGTATAATTCACCCCTCCACTTT. The chain carries TRBV4-1 and TRBJ1-6; D ambiguous. V gave up 0 bases and J gave up 4 bases, with 4 bases separating them. From germline, CDR1 is MGHRA and CDR2 YSYEKL. CDR3 size: 14 residues.

The rearrangement links TRBV7-9 to TRBJ2-1; TRBD1 aligns across 8 bases. The ends lost 6 bases at V and 2 bases at J; junction bases unmatched: 6. The CDR3 sequence is 15 residues long. Germline V gene sequence: CDR1 SEHNR, CDR2 FQNEAQ (reference sequence). The CDR3 nucleotides read TGTGCCAGCAGTTCAGGGGGCCACCCCTACAATGAGCAGTTCTTC. This sequence encodes CASSSGGHPYNEQFF.

The CDR3 coding sequence is TGTGCCAGCACCCGATATGTAGGGACCGGGGAGCTGTTTTTT. It encodes CASTRYVGTGELFF. The chain links TRBV2 to TRBJ2-2; D is unresolved. This CDR3 contains 14 residues. Trimming removed 7 bases from V and 5 bases from J, with 14 bases in between. Germline V gene data show CDR1 as SNHLY and CDR2 as FYNNEI.

The chain combines TRBV4-3 with TRBJ1-2, with 7 bases lining up with TRBD1. Germline CDR1 reads LGHNA; CDR2 reads YSLEER. The J segment lost 2 bases and the V segment lost 0 bases, leaving 12 bases of the junction unmatched. This CDR3 spans 18 amino acids. CDR3 in DNA: TGCGCCAGCAGCCAAGAGGTACAGGGGCAATTAGCCAACTATGGCTACACCTTC. Its translation is CASSQEVQGQLANYGYTF.

The genes are TRBV28 and TRBJ2-3, with TRBD2 matching over 9 bases. This CDR3 comprises 16 residues. Germline CDR1 is MDHEN and CDR2 is SYDVKM. V gave up 6 bases and J gave up 5 bases; unmatched junction bases: 12. The CDR3 sequence is CASRSAGTSWGDTQYF. CDR3 sequence (DNA): TGTGCCAGCAGATCTGCCGGGACTAGCTGGGGAGATACGCAGTATTTT.

The chain is built from TRBV7-2 and TRBJ2-5; D might be TRBD1 (5 bases). The CDR3 extends over 15 amino acids. Trimming stripped 1 base from V and 4 bases from J, with 13 bases between. Germline lookup yields CDR1 SGHTA and CDR2 FQGNSA. CDR3 sequence: CASSLDGARRETQYF. The CDR3 coding sequence is TGTGCCAGCAGCTTAGATGGGGCTAGAAGAGAGACCCAGTACTTC. Based on the CDR3 plus reference TRBV7-2 and TRBJ2-5, the full variable domain is GAGVSQSPSNKVTEKGKDVELRCDPISGHTALYWYRQSLGQGLEFLIYFQGNSAPDKSGLPSDRFSAERTGGSVSTLTIQRTQQEDSAVYLCASSLDGARRETQYFGPGTRLLVL.

This clonotype appeared once. The rearrangement links TRBV12-3 or TRBV12-4 to TRBJ2-1, with 10 bases identical to TRBD2. The CDR3 consists of 20 residues. Germline trimming cut 6 bases from V and 0 bases from J; bases unmatched to any gene: 17. The CDR3 region is CASSSELAGHPKSSYNEQFF. The CDR3 DNA reads as TGTGCCAGCAGCTCCGAACTAGCGGGACATCCCAAGAGCTCCTACAATGAGCAGTTCTTC.

This chain uses TRBV7-9 with TRBJ2-1, with no clear D. Trimming removed 5 bases at V and 4 bases at J, with 9 bases between. The V gene's germline CDR1 is SEHNR and CDR2 FQNEAQ (reference sequence). There are 13 residues in the CDR3. The CDR3 spells CASSNDQYNEQFF. CDR3 DNA: TGTGCCAGCAGCAACGATCAATACAATGAGCAGTTCTTC. The entire variable domain, with the rest obtained from reference TRBV7-9 and TRBJ2-1, is as follows: DTGVSQNPRHKITKRGQNVTFRCDPISEHNRLYWYRQTLGQGPEFLTYFQNEAQLEKSRLLSDRFSAERPKGSFSTLEIQRTEQGDSAMYLCASSNDQYNEQFFGPGTRLTVL.

This sequence joins TRBV9 and TRBJ2-1, with a possible D match to TRBD2 (6 bases). Trimming took 0 bases from V and 1 from J, leaving 11 bases between them. Germline assignment: CDR1 SGDLS and CDR2 YYNGEE. This CDR3 has 16 amino acids. DNA of the CDR3: TGTGCCAGCAGCGTAGACACGGGAGCGTCCTACAATGAGCAGTTCTTC. Translating it yields CASSVDTGASYNEQFF.

The chain joins TRBV6-5 to TRBJ2-1, with D hard to call. Germline V lookup: CDR1 MNHEY, CDR2 SVGAGI. Trimming pared 5 bases from V and 9 bases from J, leaving 14 bases between. CDR3 length: 13 residues. Here the CDR3 reads CASSHPGPTEQFF. CDR3 sequence (DNA): TGTGCCAGCAGTCATCCCGGGCCGACTGAGCAGTTCTTC.

The V call is TRBV9, the J call TRBJ2-5, with 9 bases fitting TRBD2. Germline-derived CDR1 and CDR2 are SGDLS and YYNGEE. The CDR3 sequence is 14 residues long. Trimming removed 4 bases from V and 4 bases from J; junction bases left unmatched: 5. CDR3 nucleotide sequence: TGTGCCAGCAGCTCGCGGGGGGGTGGAGAGACCCAGTACTTC. It encodes CASSSRGGGETQYF.

The V and J genes are TRBV27 and TRBJ1-5; D is uncertain. This CDR3 contains 13 residues. Germline V CDR1 and CDR2: MNHEY, SMNVEV (reference sequence). V lost 6 bases, J lost 2 bases, and 8 bases lay in between. The CDR3 DNA sequence: TGTGCCAGCAGACCGAATCGCAATCAGCCCCAGCATTTT. Its translation: CASRPNRNQPQHF.

This clonotype turned up a few times. V gene TRBV10-3 combines with J gene TRBJ1-5; D not certain. V shed 3 bases and J shed 5 bases, with 5 bases lying between them. The length of the CDR3 is 12 residues. Per the germline V gene, CDR1 is ENHRY and CDR2 is SYGVKD. In nucleotides, the CDR3 is TGTGCCATCAGTGACTCCGATCAGCCCCAGCATTTT. Residues: CAISDSDQPQHF.

The CDR3 bases are TGTGCCAGCAGTTTATACGAGGGAAACACCATATATTTT. It yields the protein CASSLYEGNTIYF. This chain uses TRBV12-3 or TRBV12-4 with TRBJ1-3; no clear D gene. The CDR3 is 13 residues long. V was pared by 2 bases and J by 4 bases, with 6 bases between.

This clonotype showed up just a few times. The rearrangement joins TRBV5-1 to TRBJ1-2; 8 bases agree with TRBD1. Germline CDR1 reads SGHRS; CDR2 reads YFSETQ. The CDR3 has 13 amino acids. J gave up 8 bases and V 7 bases, and 10 bases lay outside the gene matches. The CDR3 spells CASVGQGSGGYTF. Written as DNA, the CDR3 is TGCGCCAGCGTAGGACAGGGCTCGGGCGGCTACACCTTC.

This clonotype was seen a few times. The DNA for the CDR3 is TGTGCCAGCAGTTTATGGCCCGGAGAGACCCAGTACTTC. Protein: CASSLWPGETQYF. The chain couples TRBV27 to TRBJ2-5, with no clear D. The CDR3 extends over 13 amino acids. Germline CDR1 reads MNHEY; CDR2 reads SMNVEV (reference sequence). Trimming cost V 1 base and J 4 bases, with 7 bases left between them.

This sequence joins TRBV7-2 and TRBJ2-7; TRBD2 agrees at 7 bases. In germline, CDR1 is SGHTA, CDR2 FQGNSA. Unmatched junction bases numbered 6, after V lost 2 bases and J lost 5 bases. There are 14 residues in the CDR3. The CDR3 here is CASSLKRDGNEQYF. CDR3 bases: TGTGCCAGCAGCTTAAAGCGGGACGGCAACGAGCAGTACTTC.

This rearrangement joins TRBV9 to TRBJ2-3, with a tentative D call TRBD1 (6 bases). V lost 0 bases and J lost 1, with 9 bases in between. The CDR3 has 15 residues. Germline V lookup: CDR1 SGDLS, CDR2 YYNGEE. This CDR3 is CASSVAQGGTDTQYF. CDR3 nucleotides: TGTGCCAGCAGCGTAGCACAGGGAGGCACAGATACGCAGTATTTT.

In this sample, this clonotype turned up a few times. This chain connects TRBV11-3 to TRBJ2-1; tentative D call: TRBD2 (5 bases). The CDR3 sequence is 15 residues long. Trimming took 4 bases from V and 8 from J, leaving 18 bases between them. Germline V gene sequence: CDR1 SGHNT, CDR2 YENEEA. For the CDR3, the DNA is TGTGCCAGCAGCTCTAAACCCAACGGGAATGATGAGCAGTTCTTC. Amino acid sequence: CASSSKPNGNDEQFF. Looking up the rest from reference TRBV11-3 and TRBJ2-1 gives the full variable domain: EAGVVQSPRYKIIEKKQPVAFWCNPISGHNTLYWYLQNLGQGPELLIRYENEEAVDDSQLPKDRFSAERLKGVDSTLKIQPAELGDSAVYLCASSSKPNGNDEQFFGPGTRLTVL.

This clonotype occurred a few times. The chain couples TRBV7-8 to TRBJ2-2; 8 bases fit TRBD2. V shed 3 bases, J shed 4 bases, and the junction held 10 bases outside the gene matches. The CDR3 runs to 17 residues. Germline CDR1 and CDR2: SGHVS and FQNEAQ. CDR3 sequence: CASSLLGLAAFTGELFF. CDR3 in DNA: TGTGCCAGCAGCTTGCTAGGACTAGCAGCCTTCACCGGGGAGCTGTTTTTT.

This clonotype came up a few times. The V and J genes are TRBV30 and TRBJ1-4; unclear D gene. The CDR3 spans 12 residues. CDR1 and CDR2 from the germline V gene are GTSNPN and SVGIG (reference sequence). V was pared by 0 bases and J by 7 bases, with 6 bases between. The CDR3 here is CAWSVTSEKLFF. The CDR3 DNA reads TGTGCCTGGAGTGTAACCTCTGAAAAACTGTTTTTT.

This clonotype was observed a single time. The chain has TRBV12-3 or TRBV12-4 and TRBJ2-2; unclear D gene. V was shortened by 7 bases and J by 5 bases, with 11 bases between the two germline ends. CDR3 length: 13 amino acids. The CDR3 is CASTSWLTGELFF. As DNA, the CDR3 is TGTGCCAGCACCTCCTGGCTAACCGGGGAGCTGTTTTTT.

This clonotype was observed a few times. The chain combines TRBV30 with TRBJ2-7, with D unclear. Trimming removed 1 base at V and 4 bases at J, with 14 bases between. The length of the CDR3 is 14 residues. Per germline, CDR1 GTSNPN and CDR2 SVGIG (reference sequence). The chain's CDR3 is CAWSETGSAYEQYF. CDR3 sequence (DNA): TGTGCCTGGAGTGAAACCGGGTCGGCATACGAGCAGTACTTC.